This entry features one TCR beta chain sequence. Clones were read by immunoSEQ multiplex PCR, and TCRdb kept only the in-frame ones, dropping some. This sample has approximately 150,000 clones, with about 83% found just once. This entry comes from a study of blood T cell repertoires in COVID-19. Across the whole study: The United States, Italy and Spain were the sources of the acute and convalescent COVID-19 samples.

The CDR3 length is 15 residues. Germline V gives CDR1 MNHNS, CDR2 SASEGT. Trimming shortened V by 1 base and J by 2 bases, and 10 bases separated the two germline ends. Material: peripheral blood. This TCR was recovered from a man between 25 and 39 years old with COVID-19, enrolled during active disease. This rearrangement joins TRBV6-1 to TRBJ2-3; possible D gene TRBD1, 5 bases. DNA of the CDR3: TGTGCCAGCAGTGAAGTCTTGGGGCCCACAGATACGCAGTATTTT. This encodes CASSEVLGPTDTQYF.